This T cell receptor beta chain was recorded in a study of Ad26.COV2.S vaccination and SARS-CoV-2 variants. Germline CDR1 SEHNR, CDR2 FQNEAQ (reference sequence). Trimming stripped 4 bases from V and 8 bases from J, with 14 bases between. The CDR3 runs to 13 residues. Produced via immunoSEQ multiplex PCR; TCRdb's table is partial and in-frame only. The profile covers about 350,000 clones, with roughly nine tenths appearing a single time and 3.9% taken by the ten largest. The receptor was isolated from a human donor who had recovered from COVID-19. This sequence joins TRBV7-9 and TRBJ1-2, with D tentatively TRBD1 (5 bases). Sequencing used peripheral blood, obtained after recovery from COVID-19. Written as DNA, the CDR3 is TGTGCCAGCAGCTCACCGGGACCAGGGGGCTACACCTTC. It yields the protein CASSSPGPGGYTF. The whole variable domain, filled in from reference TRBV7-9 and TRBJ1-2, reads DTGVSQNPRHKITKRGQNVTFRCDPISEHNRLYWYRQTLGQGPEFLTYFQNEAQLEKSRLLSDRFSAERPKGSFSTLEIQRTEQGDSAMYLCASSSPGPGGYTFGSGTRLTVV.